This TCR beta chain was captured in a study of T cells in Graves' hyperthyroidism and ophthalmopathy. The authors deemed Graves' hyperthyroidism stable absent ophthalmopathy progression within 18 months. TCR beta CDR3 region amplification was performed from RNA transcripts. HTBI primers were employed in a first-round RT-PCR of the TCR CDR3. TCRdb itself ran the multiplex PCR reads through MiXCR, one entry per CDR3 protein. Of some 620,000 distinct CDR3 sequences in the sample, about a sixth were seen once. The V gene's germline CDR1 is LNHDA and CDR2 SQIVND (reference sequence). This CDR3 is 15 amino acids long. V was clipped by 7 bases and J by 3 bases; unmatched bases: 9.

This clonotype was sampled from a woman aged 25 to 39 with Graves' hyperthyroidism. Sequenced: blood. The genes are TRBV19 and TRBJ1-5; 7 bases fit TRBD1. The CDR3 DNA is TGTGCCAGTACCGTTAAGGGGGCTCCCAATCAGCCCCAGCATTTT. Translated: CASTVKGAPNQPQHF.